A single sample is the source of the 2 T cell receptor beta chains below, sequenced in a study of control samples from healthy donors and cancer patients. Clones were read by immunoSEQ multiplex PCR, and TCRdb kept only the in-frame ones, dropping some. Of some 160,000 clones listed, about 94% are singletons. Sequences were obtained from blood. Receptors were obtained from a woman aged 35 to 49 in good health.

The CDR3 coding sequence is TGTGCCAGTACTAAATGGTGGGGAGGAAATCAGCCCCAGCATTTT. Amino acids: CASTKWWGGNQPQHF. The rearrangement joins TRBV19 to TRBJ1-5, with D hard to call. The CDR3 runs 15 residues. Looked up from germline, CDR1 is LNHDA and CDR2 is SQIVND (reference sequence). The V gene lost 7 bases and the J gene lost 4 bases, with 17 bases spanning the gap. The variable domain in full, with the rest retrieved from reference TRBV19 and TRBJ1-5, is DGGITQSPKYLFRKEGQNVTLSCEQNLNHDAMYWYRQDPGQGLRLIYYSQIVNDFQKGDIAEGYSVSREKKESFPLTVTSAQKNPTAFYLCASTKWWGGNQPQHFGDGTRLSIL.

V gene TRBV28 combines with J gene TRBJ2-7; 11 nucleotides agree with TRBD2. Germline CDR1 and CDR2: MDHEN and SYDVKM. CDR3 size: 14 residues. Trimming cost V 6 bases and J 5 bases; bases outside gene matches: 6. CDR3 sequence: CASSISGRANEQYF. In DNA, the CDR3 is TGTGCCAGCAGCATTAGCGGGAGGGCGAACGAGCAGTACTTC.